A selection of T cell receptor beta chains follows, all from one sample in a study of T cell changes during pregnancy in multiple sclerosis. Sequencing used immunoSEQ multiplex PCR; TCRdb keeps in-frame clones, though not all of them. The sample carries fewer than 65,000 clones, approximately 91% recorded once. The material was CD8+ T cells from peripheral blood mononuclear cells, obtained after pregnancy. The source of these receptors is a female donor with multiple sclerosis, enrolled in a pregnancy study. CDR3s include the opening cysteine and the closing phenylalanine or tryptophan. The D gene is left open where the match is weak. Not all rows give a size; the values are once, few, many and, for expanded clones, a class.

v_gene	abundance	d_gene	j_gene	CDR3nt	CDR3aa
TRBV7-8	-	TRBD1	TRBJ1-2	TGTGCCAGCAGCCACGGGACAGGGACCCTCTATGGCTACACCTTC	CASSHGTGTLYGYTF
TRBV4-1	-	-	TRBJ2-7	TGCGCCAGCAGCCAAGATAGATACGAGCAGTACTTC	CASSQDRYEQYF
TRBV5-1	once	-	TRBJ1-2	TGCGCCAGCAGCTTACCCCCCGGTGACTATGGCTACACCTTC	CASSLPPGDYGYTF
TRBV29-1	-	-	TRBJ1-4	TGCAGCGTTGAAGAGGGAGGGCAAAATGAAAAACTGTTTTTT	CSVEEGGQNEKLFF
TRBV15	-	TRBD1	TRBJ2-3	TGTGCCACCAGCACAAAGACAGGGGAAATGGCCACAGATACGCAGTATTTT	CATSTKTGEMATDTQYF
TRBV7-8	few	-	TRBJ1-2	TGTGCCAGCAGCCCACGACAGGAGGTGTATGGCTACACCTTC	CASSPRQEVYGYTF
TRBV5-6	-	TRBD2	TRBJ2-1	TGTGCCAGCAGCCCTCAACCCCGTACTAGCGGGGGGTTCAATGAGCAGTTCTTC	CASSPQPRTSGGFNEQFF
TRBV27	-	TRBD2	TRBJ2-7	TGTGCCAGCAGTCCAGGACTAGCGGGGGCCAACAACGAGCAGTACTTC	CASSPGLAGANNEQYF
TRBV7-9	once	TRBD1	TRBJ2-7	TGTGCCAGCAGCTTAGCGGATCGACAGGGGTCCTACGAGCAGTACTTC	CASSLADRQGSYEQYF
TRBV15	-	-	TRBJ2-6	TGTGCCACCAGCGAACAACAGGGCTCTGGGGCCAACGTCCTGACTTTC	CATSEQQGSGANVLTF
TRBV28	-	TRBD1	TRBJ2-7	TGTGCCAGCCGGGACAGGGATGGATCCTACGAGCAGTACTTC	CASRDRDGSYEQYF
TRBV5-1	-	TRBD2	TRBJ2-1	TGCGCCAGCAGCCCGAGCGGGGGGCTCTACAATGAGCAGTTCTTC	CASSPSGGLYNEQFF
TRBV27	-	TRBD2	TRBJ2-3	TGTGCCAGCGGTTTCCTTAGCGGGGGGGCGCCAGATACGCAGTATTTT	CASGFLSGGAPDTQYF
TRBV7-6	-	-	TRBJ2-2	TGTGCCAGCAGCTTTGACACCAACACCGGGGAGCTGTTTTTT	CASSFDTNTGELFF
TRBV7-3	-	TRBD1	TRBJ2-2	TGTGCCAGCAGCCGCCCGCCGGGACAGGGGACCGGGGAGCTGTTTTTT	CASSRPPGQGTGELFF
TRBV15	-	-	TRBJ1-5	TGTGCCACCAGCAGAGATAGGGGACTTAGCAATCAGCCCCAGCATTTT	CATSRDRGLSNQPQHF
TRBV27	-	-	TRBJ1-5	TGTGCCAGCAGTTTAGGGCATACTGGCGCGCCCCAGCATTTT	CASSLGHTGAPQHF
TRBV5-1	-	TRBD2	TRBJ2-1	TGCGCCAGCAGCTTACCGACTAGCGGGGACGAGTCCAATGAGCAGTTCTTC	CASSLPTSGDESNEQFF
TRBV13	-	-	TRBJ2-7	TGTGCCAGCAGCAACGTAGGGGAATACGAGCAGTACTTC	CASSNVGEYEQYF
TRBV19	-	-	TRBJ2-3	TGTGCCAGTAGTACGGGGGGCCGGCGCACAGATACGCAGTATTTT	CASSTGGRRTDTQYF
TRBV5-6	-	TRBD1	TRBJ2-1	TGTGCCAGCAGTCCCGGACAGGGGATGTCCTACAATGAGCAGTTCTTC	CASSPGQGMSYNEQFF
TRBV6-1	-	TRBD1	TRBJ1-5	TGTGCCAGCAGTGAATTAGGGGGCTTCGATCAGCCCCAGCATTTT	CASSELGGFDQPQHF
TRBV5-4	-	-	TRBJ1-1	TGTGCCAGCAGCTCTGTCAGGGAAGGGGTTGAAGCTTTCTTT	CASSSVREGVEAFF
TRBV5-6	-	TRBD1	TRBJ1-3	TGTGCCAGCAGCTTGGGACAGGGAGACTCTGGAAACACCATATATTTT	CASSLGQGDSGNTIYF
TRBV7-8	-	TRBD1	TRBJ1-2	TGTGCCAGCAGCAATGCGGACAGGGTTCGGGGCTACACCTTC	CASSNADRVRGYTF
TRBV30	-	-	TRBJ1-1	TGTGCCTGGAACGCGGAAAACACTGAAGCTTTCTTT	CAWNAENTEAFF
TRBV19	-	TRBD1	TRBJ2-5	TGTGCCAGTAGTCGACAGGGTCTAGCAGAGACCCAGTACTTC	CASSRQGLAETQYF
TRBV6-1	-	TRBD1	TRBJ2-7	TGTGCCAGCAGCGCATTGACAGGGATGTACGAGCAGTACTTC	CASSALTGMYEQYF
TRBV18	-	-	TRBJ2-7	TGTGCCAGCTCACCTACAGGTCACCCAACCCCCGCTGCGGACGAGCAGTACTTC	CASSPTGHPTPAADEQYF
TRBV6-1	-	-	TRBJ1-2	TGTGCCAGCAGTGAAGCGGGACTCTCTGGGAATGGCTACACCTTC	CASSEAGLSGNGYTF
TRBV12-5	-	-	TRBJ1-2	TGTGCTAGTGGTTTGGTAGAGCGGTCTAACTATGGCTACACCTTC	CASGLVERSNYGYTF
TRBV9	-	-	TRBJ2-1	TGTGCCAGCAGCGTAGTTGCGGGGAGTTTTGAGCAGTTCTTC	CASSVVAGSFEQFF
TRBV28	-	TRBD2	TRBJ2-7	TGTGCCAGCATGGGCGGCGGGGGGGCGGACGAGCAGTACTTC	CASMGGGGADEQYF
TRBV6-4	-	-	TRBJ2-3	TGTGCCAGCAGTGAAGAATCAGGTAGCACAGATACGCAGTATTTT	CASSEESGSTDTQYF
TRBV27	-	TRBD1	TRBJ2-7	TGTGCCAGCAGTTTTGGGACAGCCTACGAGCAGTACTTC	CASSFGTAYEQYF
TRBV5-5	-	-	TRBJ2-7	TGTGCCAGCAGCCTACAGGGCGTGCAGCAGTACTTC	CASSLQGVQQYF
TRBV6-1	-	-	TRBJ2-7	TGTGCCAGCAGTGAAGTAACTAGCTCCGACGAGCAGTACTTC	CASSEVTSSDEQYF
TRBV5-1	-	-	TRBJ1-3	TGCGCCAGCAGCTTGGGGATTCGACAGGACAAATCTGGAAACACCATATATTTT	CASSLGIRQDKSGNTIYF
TRBV4-1	-	-	TRBJ2-7	TGCGCCAGCAGCCAAGTTCAGGGGCCTGCCTACGAGCAGTACTTC	CASSQVQGPAYEQYF
TRBV9	-	-	TRBJ2-3	TGTGCCAGCAGCGGCACTAGCACAGATACGCAGTATTTT	CASSGTSTDTQYF
TRBV27	-	-	TRBJ2-5	TGTGCCAGCAGTTTATATGGGACAACGGAGACCCAGTACTTC	CASSLYGTTETQYF
TRBV29-1	-	TRBD2	TRBJ2-3	TGCAGCGTTGTTAGCGGGGGGATTCCAGATACGCAGTATTTT	CSVVSGGIPDTQYF
TRBV19	-	-	TRBJ1-6	TGTGCCAGTAGTCGGGATGAGAGCTCCTATAATTCACCCCTCCACTTT	CASSRDESSYNSPLHF
TRBV6-5	few	-	TRBJ2-7	TGTGCCAGCAGTTACTACCCGGGGGAGCAGTACTTC	CASSYYPGEQYF
TRBV14	-	TRBD2	TRBJ2-5	TGTGCCAGCAGCCCAGGACTAGCGTCACAAGAGACCCAGTACTTC	CASSPGLASQETQYF
TRBV15	-	-	TRBJ1-1	TGTGCCACCAGCACAGGGGTGGGCACTGAAGCTTTCTTT	CATSTGVGTEAFF
TRBV10-2	-	-	TRBJ1-5	TGCGCCAGCAGTGTCGGGGTACGAGGCAATCAGCCCCAGCATTTT	CASSVGVRGNQPQHF
TRBV7-3	-	TRBD2	TRBJ2-1	TGTGCCAGCAGCGCGCGGGGGGGCCGCAATGAGCAGTTCTTC	CASSARGGRNEQFF
TRBV7-8	-	TRBD2	TRBJ2-1	TGTGCCAGCAGCATTAGCGGGGGGCTAAGCTCCTACAATGAGCAGTTCTTC	CASSISGGLSSYNEQFF
TRBV10-2	-	-	TRBJ2-7	TGCGCCAGCAGTGAGTGGACAGCTCGGGAGCAGTACTTC	CASSEWTAREQYF
TRBV27	-	-	TRBJ1-3	TGTGCCAGCAGTTTATCGTGGGGGGGACACACCATATATTTT	CASSLSWGGHTIYF
TRBV7-8	-	-	TRBJ2-2	TGTGCCAGCAGCTTAGAGTTTGACCAGCAGGTCACCGGGGAGCTGTTTTTT	CASSLEFDQQVTGELFF
TRBV15	-	TRBD2	TRBJ2-7	TGTGCCACCAGCGCAGCGGGGGCTACCTACGAGCAGTACTTC	CATSAAGATYEQYF